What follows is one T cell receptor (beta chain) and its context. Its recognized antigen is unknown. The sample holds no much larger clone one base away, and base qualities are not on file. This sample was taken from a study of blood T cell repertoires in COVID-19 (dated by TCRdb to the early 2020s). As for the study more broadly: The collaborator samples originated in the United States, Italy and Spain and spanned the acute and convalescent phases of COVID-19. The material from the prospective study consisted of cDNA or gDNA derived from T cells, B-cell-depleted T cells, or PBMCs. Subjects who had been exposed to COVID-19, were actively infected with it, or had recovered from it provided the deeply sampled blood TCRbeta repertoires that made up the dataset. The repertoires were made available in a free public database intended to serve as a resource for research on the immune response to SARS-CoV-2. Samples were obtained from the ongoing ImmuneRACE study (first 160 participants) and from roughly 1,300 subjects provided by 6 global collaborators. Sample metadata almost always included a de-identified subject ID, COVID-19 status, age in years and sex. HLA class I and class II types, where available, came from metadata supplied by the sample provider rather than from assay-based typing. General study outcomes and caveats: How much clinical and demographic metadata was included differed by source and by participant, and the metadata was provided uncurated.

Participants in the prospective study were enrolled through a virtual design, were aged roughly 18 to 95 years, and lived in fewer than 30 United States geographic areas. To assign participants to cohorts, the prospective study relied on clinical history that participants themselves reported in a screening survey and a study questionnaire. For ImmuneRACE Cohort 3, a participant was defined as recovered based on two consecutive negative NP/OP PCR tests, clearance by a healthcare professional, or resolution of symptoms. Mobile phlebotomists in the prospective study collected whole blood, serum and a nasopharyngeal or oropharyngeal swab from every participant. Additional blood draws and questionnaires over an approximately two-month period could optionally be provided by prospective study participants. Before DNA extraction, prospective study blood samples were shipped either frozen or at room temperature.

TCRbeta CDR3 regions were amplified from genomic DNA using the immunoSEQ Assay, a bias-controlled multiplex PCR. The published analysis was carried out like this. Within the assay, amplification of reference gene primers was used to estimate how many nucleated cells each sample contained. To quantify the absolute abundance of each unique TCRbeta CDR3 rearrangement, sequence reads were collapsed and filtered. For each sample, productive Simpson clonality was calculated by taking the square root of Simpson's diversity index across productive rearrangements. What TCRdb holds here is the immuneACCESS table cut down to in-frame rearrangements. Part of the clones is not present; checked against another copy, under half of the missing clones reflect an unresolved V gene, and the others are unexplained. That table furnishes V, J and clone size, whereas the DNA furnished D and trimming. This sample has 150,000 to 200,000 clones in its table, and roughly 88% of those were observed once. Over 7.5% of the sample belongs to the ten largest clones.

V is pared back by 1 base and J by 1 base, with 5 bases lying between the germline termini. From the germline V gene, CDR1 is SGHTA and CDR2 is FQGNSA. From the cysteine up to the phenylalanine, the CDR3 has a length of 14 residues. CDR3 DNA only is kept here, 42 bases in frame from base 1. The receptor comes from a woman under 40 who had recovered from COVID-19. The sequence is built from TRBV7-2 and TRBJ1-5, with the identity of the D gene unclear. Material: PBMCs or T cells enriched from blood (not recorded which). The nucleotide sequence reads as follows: TGTGCCAGCAGCTTAGACGGGAGCAATCAGCCCCAGCATTTT. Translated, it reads CASSLDGSNQPQHF.